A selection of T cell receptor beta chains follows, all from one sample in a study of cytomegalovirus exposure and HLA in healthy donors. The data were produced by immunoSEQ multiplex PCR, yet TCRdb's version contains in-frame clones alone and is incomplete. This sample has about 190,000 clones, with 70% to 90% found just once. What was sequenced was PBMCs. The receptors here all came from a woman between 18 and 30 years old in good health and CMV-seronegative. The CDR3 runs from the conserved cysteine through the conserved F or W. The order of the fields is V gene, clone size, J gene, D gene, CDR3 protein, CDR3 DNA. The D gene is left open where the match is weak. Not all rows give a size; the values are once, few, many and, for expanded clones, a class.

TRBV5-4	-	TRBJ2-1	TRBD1	CASSRGQSSYNEQFF	TGTGCCAGCAGCAGGGGACAGAGCTCCTACAATGAGCAGTTCTTC
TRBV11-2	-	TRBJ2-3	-	CASSSRDTQYF	TGTGCCAGCAGCTCTAGAGATACGCAGTATTTT
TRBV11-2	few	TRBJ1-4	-	CASSLAGTRKLFF	TGTGCCAGCAGCTTAGCGGGGACTCGGAAACTGTTTTTT
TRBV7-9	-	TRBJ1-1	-	CASRLQGSTEAFF	TGTGCCAGCAGATTACAGGGTTCCACTGAAGCTTTCTTT
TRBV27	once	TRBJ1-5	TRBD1	CASSTTLPGQRFNQPQHF	TGTGCCAGCAGCACTACCCTCCCGGGACAGAGGTTTAATCAGCCCCAGCATTTT
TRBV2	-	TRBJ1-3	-	CASSARLTGNTIYF	TGTGCCAGCAGTGCCCGACTAACAGGAAACACCATATATTTT
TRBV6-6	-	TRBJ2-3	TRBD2	CASSYRAGDQTDTQYF	TGTGCCAGCAGTTACAGAGCGGGAGATCAGACAGATACGCAGTATTTT
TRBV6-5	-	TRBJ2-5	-	CASSYSPDPLQETQYF	TGTGCCAGCAGTTACTCGCCAGATCCTCTTCAAGAGACCCAGTACTTC
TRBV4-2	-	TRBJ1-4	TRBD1	CASRSGQGAEKLFF	TGTGCCAGCAGGTCGGGACAGGGGGCCGAAAAACTGTTTTTT
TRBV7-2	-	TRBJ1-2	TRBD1	CASSPYNPGGYGYTF	TGTGCCAGCAGCCCCTATAACCCAGGGGGCTATGGCTACACCTTC